Below, 5 T cell receptor beta chains from the same sample are listed, as sequenced in a study of CD8+CD57+ T cells in acquired aplastic anemia. Profiling that covered TCR beta VDJ and CDR3 relied on genomic DNA as its template. Each CDR3 protein gets one entry after TCRdb re-called the reads with MiXCR. Of some 410,000 distinct CDR3 sequences listed, about two thirds are singletons. The specimen was sorted CD4+, CD8+, or CD8+CD57+ T cells (not recorded which) from PBMCs. The receptors come from a human donor in good health, serving as a control.

J is TRBJ2-2 and V is TRBV19; perhaps TRBD2 as D (5 bases). The CDR3 contains 15 residues. The V gene lost 1 base and the J gene lost 2 bases, with 8 bases spanning the gap. Germline CDR1 LNHDA, CDR2 SQIVND (reference sequence). CDR3 region: CASSIGGANTGELFF. The CDR3 bases are TGTGCCAGTAGTATAGGGGGAGCTAACACCGGGGAGCTGTTTTTT.

The V gene is TRBV13, the J gene TRBJ2-3; 7 nucleotides agree with TRBD1. The junction had 13 bases not matched to a gene; V was cut back by 5 bases and J by 5 bases. The CDR3 is 16 residues long. In germline, CDR1 is PRHDT, CDR2 FYEKMQ (reference sequence). The CDR3 sequence: CASSVGRRDSQDTQYF. The CDR3, as DNA: TGTGCCAGCAGCGTCGGCCGCCGGGACAGTCAAGATACGCAGTATTTT.

The chain carries TRBV19 and TRBJ1-2; 9 nucleotides align to TRBD1. Germline V gives CDR1 LNHDA, CDR2 SQIVND (reference sequence). The CDR3 contains 16 residues. The junction had 10 bases not matched to a gene; V was cut back by 5 bases and J by 3 bases. DNA of the CDR3: TGTGCCAGTAGTCCCGAAGACGGGGACAGGGACTATGGCTACACCTTC. Its translation is CASSPEDGDRDYGYTF.

The chain has TRBV9 and TRBJ1-6, with a tentative D call TRBD1 (6 bases). The V end lost 2 bases, the J end lost 7 bases, and 10 bases lay between the germline ends. The germline CDR1 and CDR2 sequences are SGDLS and YYNGEE. The CDR3 sequence is 14 residues long. The CDR3 loop reads CASSVLTGNSPLHF. The CDR3 DNA reads as TGTGCCAGCAGCGTGCTTACAGGGAATTCACCCCTCCACTTT.

The gene calls are TRBV24-1 and TRBJ1-2; 9 nucleotides match TRBD1. The germline CDR1 and CDR2 sequences are KGHDR and SFDVKD. This CDR3 is built from 13 residues. The ends lost 4 bases at V and 8 bases at J; junction bases unmatched: 4. CDR3 nucleotide sequence: TGTGCCACCAGTGAAAACACAGGGGGCGGCTACACCTTC. Protein sequence: CATSENTGGGYTF.